The 32 T cell receptor beta chains given below trace back to one sample, sequenced in a study of beta chain features in type 1 diabetes (dated by TCRdb to 2016 to 2018). What the authors observed across the whole study: Type 1 diabetes patients showed a moderate but significant shortening of TCRB CDR3 length in all four CD4+ subsets.

Libraries were constructed by the immunoSEQ multiplex PCR assay. The High Capacity cDNA Reverse Transcription Kit was used to reverse transcribe all of the isolated RNA, meaning that expressed TCRB transcripts were what got sequenced. The source is immuneACCESS, and TCRdb retained only in-frame sequences with V and J called. Part of the clones is not carried over; for the studies checked, unresolved V genes explain less than half of this, and the remainder is unexplained. The sample profile shows some 660,000 clones; around 15% of them were found once. In total, the top ten clones hold 0.035% to 0.045% of the sample. These receptors' targets are unknown. The sequencing input was naive CD4+ T cells from blood. The meaning of the sample's cell subset or site label: true naive CD4+ T cells. These receptors were obtained from a young man with type 1 diabetes.

This clone was counted a few times. The chain links TRBV27 to TRBJ2-3, with D hard to call. This CDR3 comprises 12 residues. Trimming pared 4 bases from V and 4 bases from J, leaving 6 bases between. Per the germline V gene, CDR1 is MNHEY and CDR2 is SMNVEV (reference sequence). The CDR3 region has the DNA TGTGCCAGCAGTTCCATCCCAGATACGCAGTATTTT. It yields the protein CASSSIPDTQYF.

This clone was picked up a small number of times. V and J are TRBV10-1 and TRBJ2-1, with 11 positions matching TRBD1. V gave up 2 bases and J gave up 3 bases; unmatched junction bases: 3. Germline V gene data show CDR1 as WNHNN and CDR2 as SYGVQD (reference sequence). The CDR3 is made up of 16 amino acids. In DNA, the CDR3 is TGCGCCAGCAGTGAGACCGGGACAGGGGGCTACAATGAGCAGTTCTTC. Its protein product is CASSETGTGGYNEQFF.

The chain employs TRBV5-1 and TRBJ1-2; D unresolved. The CDR3 is 18 residues long. The ends were cut back, 4 bases at V and 4 bases at J, with 26 bases in the middle. CDR1 and CDR2 (germline): SGHRS, YFSETQ. In DNA, the CDR3 is TGCGCCAGCAGCCTAGGTTGGAGGGAGGCGGCCACCTTCTATGGCTACACCTTC. This gives the protein CASSLGWREAATFYGYTF.

This clone was observed a few times. The chain combines TRBV6-5 with TRBJ2-2; TRBD1 is a possible D gene (5 bases). The CDR3 loop spans 14 amino acids. Germline CDR1 and CDR2: MNHEY and SVGAGI. The V and J ends lost 5 bases and 7 bases respectively, with 14 bases between them. Here the CDR3 reads CASSRFRVVGELFF. Here the CDR3 DNA reads TGTGCCAGCAGTAGATTCAGGGTAGTCGGGGAGCTGTTTTTT.

This chain links TRBV7-2 with TRBJ2-4, with D possibly matching TRBD1 (5 bases). Trimming took 5 bases from V and 7 from J, leaving 15 bases between them. Germline V lookup: CDR1 SGHTA, CDR2 FQGNSA. The CDR3 consists of 14 residues. This CDR3 reads CASSPGPKGNIQYF. Written as DNA, the CDR3 is TGTGCCAGCAGCCCTGGGCCCAAGGGGAACATTCAGTACTTC.

In this sample, this clone turned up a few times. The CDR3 DNA is TGTGCCAGCAGTTACAGCGGGGCCGGCTACGAGCAGTACTTC. Residues: CASSYSGAGYEQYF. This sequence joins TRBV6-5 and TRBJ2-7; 7 bases fit TRBD2. Germline assignment: CDR1 MNHEY and CDR2 SVGAGI. The J segment lost 3 bases and the V segment lost 2 bases, leaving 4 bases of the junction unmatched. This CDR3 contains 14 residues.

This clone was observed a few times. CDR3 bases: TGTGCCAGCAGCTTAATCGGCGGCAATTCACCCCTCCACTTT. Translating it yields CASSLIGGNSPLHF. The chain employs TRBV7-3 and TRBJ1-6; D unclear. Germline V gene data show CDR1 as SGHTA and CDR2 as FQGTGA. CDR3 length: 14 amino acids. V was trimmed by 1 base and J by 7 bases, leaving 8 bases between them.

The J gene is TRBJ2-7, the V gene TRBV29-1; 8 bases align to TRBD1. Trimming at V came to 6 bases and at J to 2 bases, leaving 9 bases not matched to a gene. Germline V gene sequence: CDR1 SQVTM, CDR2 ANQGSEA. CDR3 length: 14 residues. The CDR3 here is CSVAGTGRTYEQYF. The DNA for the CDR3 is TGCAGCGTCGCTGGGACAGGAAGAACCTACGAGCAGTACTTC.

This clone was recorded a few times. The chain carries TRBV11-3 and TRBJ2-1, with TRBD2 as a possible D gene (6 bases). The CDR3 loop spans 17 amino acids. V lost 0 bases and J lost 0, with 12 bases in between. Germline loops: CDR1 SGHNT, CDR2 YENEEA. CDR3 coding DNA: TGTGCCAGCAGCTTAGAGGGCGGGAAGAGCTCCTACAATGAGCAGTTCTTC. This translates into CASSLEGGKSSYNEQFF.

As for this clone: The same CDR3 also results from other DNA sequences found in this sample. The CDR3 region has the DNA TGCGCCAGCAGCTTGGTAGCTGGGAAGGAGACCCAGTACTTC. This codes for CASSLVAGKETQYF. This chain connects TRBV5-1 to TRBJ2-5, with D uncertain. The CDR3 totals 14 residues. Germline CDR1 is SGHRS and CDR2 is YFSETQ. V was trimmed by 0 bases and J by 5 bases, leaving 11 bases between them.

The table lists this clone with a few counts. The chain couples TRBV2 to TRBJ2-2; the D gene is possibly TRBD2 (6 bases). Between the trimmed V and J ends, which lost 6 bases and 1 base, there was a span of 6 bases. Germline loops: CDR1 SNHLY, CDR2 FYNNEI. The length of the CDR3 is 13 residues. CDR3 region: CASSGRNTGELFF. CDR3 bases: TGTGCCAGCAGCGGGAGGAACACCGGGGAGCTGTTTTTT.

This chain links TRBV14 with TRBJ1-1; D may be TRBD1 (5 bases). The germline V gene encodes CDR1 SGHDN and CDR2 FVKESK. The V end lost 5 bases, the J end lost 9 bases, and 22 bases lay between the germline ends. The CDR3 length is 15 residues. CDR3 in amino acids: CASSSRGALRDQAFF. The CDR3 DNA sequence: TGTGCCAGCAGCTCAAGAGGGGCCCTACGCGACCAAGCTTTCTTT. Variable domain in full (rest from reference TRBV14 and TRBJ1-1): EAGVTQFPSHSVIEKGQTVTLRCDPISGHDNLYWYRRVMGKEIKFLLHFVKESKQDESGMPNNRFLAERTGGTYSTLKVQPAELEDSGVYFCASSSRGALRDQAFFGQGTRLTVV.

This clone was detected a few times. This chain links TRBV19 with TRBJ1-2; no firm D call. Trimming took off 3 bases at V and 0 bases at J, with 11 bases between the two ends. Germline V gene lookup returns CDR1 LNHDA and CDR2 SQIVND (reference sequence). The CDR3 has 15 residues. The chain's CDR3 is CASSIVAAANYGYTF. CDR3 DNA: TGTGCCAGTAGTATTGTAGCGGCCGCTAACTATGGCTACACCTTC.

The chain joins TRBV6-5 to TRBJ2-3, with 10 bases identical to TRBD2. This CDR3 region has 15 residues. Losses at the gene ends were 4 bases for V and 4 bases for J; bases not matched to a gene: 5. Germline V gene sequence: CDR1 MNHEY, CDR2 SVGAGI. The CDR3: CASSLSGRGADTQYF. Here the CDR3 DNA reads TGTGCCAGCAGTTTGAGCGGGAGGGGGGCAGATACGCAGTATTTT.

In this sample, this clone turned up a few times. The CDR3 coding sequence is TGTGCCAGCAGCTTCGCCGCACTGGGTCAGTTCTTC. It translates to CASSFAALGQFF. The genes are TRBV7-9 and TRBJ2-1, with D hard to call. CDR1 and CDR2 (germline): SEHNR, FQNEAQ (reference sequence). The CDR3 totals 12 residues. The V end lost 3 bases, the J end lost 13 bases, and 13 bases lay between the germline ends.

In this sample, this clone turned up a few times. This chain joins TRBV5-6 and TRBJ2-5; D is undetermined. V lost 1 base to trimming and J lost 4 bases, with 11 bases between them. Germline assignment: CDR1 SGHDT and CDR2 YYEEEE. This CDR3 is built from 14 residues. CDR3 protein: CASSLIVNGETQYF. CDR3 nucleotides: TGTGCCAGCAGCTTGATAGTTAATGGAGAGACCCAGTACTTC.

V usage is TRBV4-2 and J usage is TRBJ1-2; TRBD1 matches at 7 bases. V gave up 0 bases and J gave up 4 bases; unmatched junction bases: 8. The CDR3 sequence is 16 residues long. Germline V gene sequence: CDR1 LGHNA, CDR2 YNFKEQ. The DNA of the CDR3 is TGTGCCAGCAGCCAAGATCAGGGACAGAACGTCTATGGCTACACCTTC. Translating gives CASSQDQGQNVYGYTF.

This rearrangement joins TRBV6-5 to TRBJ1-3; D call uncertain. The ends were cut back, 8 bases at V and 2 bases at J, with 4 bases in the middle. Germline CDR1 reads MNHEY; CDR2 reads SVGAGI. The CDR3 is 11 residues long. The DNA for the CDR3 is TGTGCCAGCGTGGCTGGAAACACCATATATTTT. This encodes CASVAGNTIYF.

This clone was picked up a small number of times. The gene calls are TRBV5-1 and TRBJ2-5; D gene uncertain. The CDR3 contains 14 residues. Trimming took 4 bases from V and 3 from J, leaving 13 bases between them. Per the germline V gene, CDR1 is SGHRS and CDR2 is YFSETQ. The CDR3 nucleotides read TGCGCCAGCAGCAACCGGGCCTCAGAAGAGACCCAGTACTTC. Protein sequence: CASSNRASEETQYF.

This clone was recorded a few times. The chain combines TRBV11-1 with TRBJ1-1; D not certain. The V and J ends lost 0 bases and 1 base respectively, with 3 bases between them. There are 13 residues in the CDR3. Germline CDR1 SGHAT, CDR2 FQDESV (reference sequence). CDR3 in amino acids: CASSLAENTEAFF. In nucleotides, the CDR3 is TGTGCCAGCAGCTTAGCGGAGAACACTGAAGCTTTCTTT.

J is TRBJ2-6 and V is TRBV5-1; D is perhaps TRBD1 or TRBD2 (6 bases each). Germline values: CDR1 SGHRS, CDR2 YFSETQ. The CDR3 covers 15 residues. With 6 bases removed from V and 2 bases from J, the gap between germline ends came to 12 bases. DNA for the CDR3: TGCGCCAGCATCGGAGGGGGACCTGGGGCCAACGTCCTGACTTTC. It translates to CASIGGGPGANVLTF.

This clone was counted a few times. The sample carries other DNA sequences with the same CDR3. V is TRBV29-1 and J is TRBJ1-1, with D possibly being TRBD1 (5 bases). V lost 4 bases to trimming and J lost 0 bases, with 6 bases between them. Germline V lookup: CDR1 SQVTM, CDR2 ANQGSEA. The CDR3 sequence is 12 residues long. The CDR3, as DNA: TGCAGCGTTGCGGGGCTGAACACTGAAGCTTTCTTT. This translates into CSVAGLNTEAFF.

This clone was detected a few times. This CDR3 is also generated by other DNA sequences in the sample. The chain uses TRBV18 and TRBJ2-5; D might be TRBD1 or TRBD2, each matching 6 bases. The CDR3 covers 13 residues. Trimming pared 3 bases from V and 3 bases from J, leaving 8 bases between. The germline V gene encodes CDR1 KGHSH and CDR2 LQKENI. The CDR3 here is CASSPRDKETQYF. CDR3 in DNA: TGTGCCAGCTCACCGCGGGACAAAGAGACCCAGTACTTC.

This clone was seen only a few times. The chain carries TRBV7-2 and TRBJ2-5, with a weak D call TRBD2 (5 bases). The V gene's germline CDR1 is SGHTA and CDR2 FQGNSA. Trimming pared 3 bases from V and 5 bases from J, leaving 13 bases between. The CDR3 has 14 amino acids. CDR3 sequence (DNA): TGTGCCAGCAGCTTCGCGACATCGGGGGAGACCCAGTACTTC. Protein sequence: CASSFATSGETQYF.

Remarks on this clone: Within the sample, other DNA sequences also encode this same CDR3. The chain uses TRBV14 and TRBJ2-5; D is undetermined. In germline, CDR1 is SGHDN, CDR2 FVKESK. Trimming pared 1 base from V and 5 bases from J, leaving 5 bases between. The CDR3 consists of 12 residues. In nucleotides, the CDR3 is TGTGCCAGCAGCCAAGCTGGCGAGACCCAGTACTTC. Its protein is CASSQAGETQYF.

This chain links TRBV7-9 with TRBJ1-2, with 10 bases identical to TRBD1. In germline, CDR1 is SEHNR, CDR2 FQNEAQ (reference sequence). CDR3 length: 15 residues. V trimming: 4 bases; J trimming: 7 bases; junction bases outside the gene matches: 9. The CDR3 sequence is CASSSTTGGAGGYTF. DNA for the CDR3: TGTGCCAGCAGCTCGACGACAGGGGGCGCAGGTGGCTACACCTTC.

This clone occurred a few times. Within the sample, other DNA sequences also encode this same CDR3. The V gene is TRBV20-1, the J gene TRBJ1-1; D not certain. The germline V and J ends were trimmed by 3 bases and 3 bases, with 5 bases remaining between them. The germline V gene encodes CDR1 DFQATT and CDR2 SNEGSKA (reference sequence). CDR3 length: 11 amino acids. CDR3 region: CSARRDTEAFF. The CDR3 bases are TGCAGTGCTAGGCGGGACACTGAAGCTTTCTTT.

V gene TRBV28 combines with J gene TRBJ2-7; maybe TRBD2 (5 bases). The CDR3 length is 14 residues. Germline values: CDR1 MDHEN, CDR2 SYDVKM. Deletions cut 2 bases from V and 2 bases from J, with 10 bases between. This CDR3 is CASSLLGKTYEQYF. The CDR3 DNA reads TGTGCCAGCAGTTTACTCGGGAAAACCTACGAGCAGTACTTC.

This chain links TRBV7-6 with TRBJ2-7; 8 nucleotides match TRBD2. The trim removed 5 bases at V and 2 bases at J, leaving 14 bases unmatched. CDR1 and CDR2 from the germline V gene are SGHVS and FNYEAQ. The CDR3 runs 17 residues. This CDR3 reads CASSHSLLAGGTYEQYF. The CDR3 region has the DNA TGTGCCAGCAGCCACTCACTTTTGGCGGGGGGTACCTACGAGCAGTACTTC.

The chain uses TRBV4-1 and TRBJ2-6, with D unclear. The V gene lost 1 base and the J gene lost 2 bases, with 9 bases spanning the gap. Germline lookup yields CDR1 MGHRA and CDR2 YSYEKL. The CDR3 is 16 amino acids. The CDR3: CASSQGFLPGANVLTF. The CDR3 bases are TGCGCCAGCAGCCAAGGATTTTTACCTGGGGCCAACGTCCTGACTTTC.

This clone was detected only a few times. This sequence joins TRBV4-1 and TRBJ2-7; TRBD1 matches at 10 bases. This CDR3 spans 18 amino acids. Germline lookup yields CDR1 MGHRA and CDR2 YSYEKL. V shed 3 bases and J 0 bases; nucleotides not matched to a gene: 11. DNA for the CDR3: TGCGCCAGCAGCCAGGGACAGGGGACAATCCTAGCCTCCTACGAGCAGTACTTC. The encoded protein is CASSQGQGTILASYEQYF.

This clone was found a few times. CDR3 in amino acids: CASERAGRNTIYF. CDR3 bases: TGTGCCAGCGAGAGGGCAGGGAGAAACACCATATATTTT. V and J are TRBV2 and TRBJ1-3, with D possibly being TRBD1 (5 bases). The germline gives CDR1 SNHLY, CDR2 FYNNEI. V was pared by 8 bases and J by 5 bases, with 13 bases between. There are 13 residues in the CDR3. Full variable domain (outside the CDR3, taken from reference TRBV2 and TRBJ1-3): EPEVTQTPSHQVTQMGQEVILRCVPISNHLYFYWYRQILGQKVEFLVSFYNNEISEKSEIFDDQFSVERPDGSNFTLKIRSTKLEDSAMYFCASERAGRNTIYFGEGSWLTVV.